One and the same sample provided the 9 T cell receptor beta chains below, sequenced in a study of T cells in Graves' hyperthyroidism and ophthalmopathy. TCR beta CDR3 regions were amplified from RNA. First-round RT-PCR targeting the TCR CDR3 was performed with the HTBI primer set. TCRdb re-called the multiplex PCR reads through MiXCR, storing one row per CDR3 protein. This sample has 550,000 to 800,000 distinct CDR3 sequences; roughly 15% occur once, and the top ten carry 8.4%. Sequenced sample: blood. The origin of the receptors is a man between 18 and 29 years old with Graves' hyperthyroidism.

This clonotype has just a few counts. The chain links TRBV20-1 to TRBJ2-1, with 7 nucleotides matching TRBD2. The CDR3 is made up of 14 amino acids. Germline V CDR1 and CDR2: DFQATT, SNEGSKA (reference sequence). V shed 6 bases, J shed 8 bases, and the junction held 13 bases outside the gene matches. The CDR3 DNA sequence: TGCAGTGCCCCGGAGGTAGGGAGGGCCGATGAGCAGTTCTTC. It translates to CSAPEVGRADEQFF.

This clonotype was observed many times. CDR3 sequence (DNA): TGTGCCAGCAGAAGGACTAGCGCATACAATGAGCAGTTCTTC. Translating gives CASRRTSAYNEQFF. The gene calls are TRBV28 and TRBJ2-1; 9 nucleotides agree with TRBD2. This CDR3 spans 14 amino acids. Germline CDR1 is MDHEN and CDR2 is SYDVKM. V lost 6 bases, J lost 4 bases, and 4 bases stayed unmatched.

J is TRBJ1-4 and V is TRBV7-2; weak D call: TRBD1 (5 bases). CDR1 is SGHTA, CDR2 FQGNSA, per germline. The CDR3 has 14 residues. V lost 0 bases, J lost 9 bases, and 11 bases lay in between. The CDR3, as DNA: TGTGCCAGCAGCTTAGCGCAAACAGGACAAAAACTGTTTTTT. It translates to CASSLAQTGQKLFF.

This clonotype was counted many times. V gene TRBV30 combines with J gene TRBJ1-1; no firm D call. Germline CDR1 is GTSNPN and CDR2 is SVGIG (reference sequence). The CDR3 contains 15 residues. V dropped 0 bases and J dropped 1 base, with 12 bases sitting between them. The CDR3 loop reads CAWSVLGLPNTEAFF. The DNA for the CDR3 is TGTGCCTGGAGTGTACTAGGGCTGCCGAACACTGAAGCTTTCTTT.

A remark on this clonotype: Germline and junction disagree at one end, which may indicate a read error. The chain has TRBV7-8 and TRBJ2-7; 8 nucleotides agree with TRBD2. CDR3 length: 14 residues. Germline V gene data show CDR1 as SGHVS and CDR2 as FQNEAQ. CDR3 sequence: CANSLGTSSYEQYF. The CDR3 bases are TGTGCCAACAGCTTAGGGACTAGCTCCTACGAGCAGTACTTC.

The chain couples TRBV7-2 to TRBJ1-6, with D perhaps matching TRBD1 (5 bases). CDR1 and CDR2 from the germline V gene are SGHTA and FQGNSA. This CDR3 has 15 residues. Trimming took off 5 bases at V and 10 bases at J, with 18 bases between the two ends. DNA for the CDR3: TGTGCCAGCAGCATCCTTTGGGGGTTGGACTCACCCCTCCACTTT. It translates to CASSILWGLDSPLHF.

The V call is TRBV13, the J call TRBJ2-7, with a possible D match to TRBD2 (6 bases). The CDR3 length is 15 residues. Trimming removed 8 bases from V and 7 bases from J, with 24 bases in between. CDR1 is PRHDT, CDR2 FYEKMQ, per germline (reference sequence). CDR3 nucleotides: TGTGCCAGCGGGTCCCGGGACTCGAAGGTTTGGGAGCAGTACTTC. It codes for CASGSRDSKVWEQYF.

This clonotype was seen only once. The V and J genes are TRBV3-1 and TRBJ2-3; 14 bases agree with TRBD2. The CDR3 is made up of 18 amino acids. CDR1 and CDR2 from the germline V gene are LGHDT and YNNKEL (reference sequence). After removal of 3 bases from V and 0 bases from J, the junction contained 5 bases not matched to a gene. Here the CDR3 DNA reads TGTGCCAGCAGCCAGGGACTAGCGGGAGCCACTAGCACAGATACGCAGTATTTT. This translates into CASSQGLAGATSTDTQYF.

This clonotype was found many times. V and J are TRBV30 and TRBJ2-1, with 10 bases lining up with TRBD2. The germline gives CDR1 GTSNPN, CDR2 SVGIG (reference sequence). Germline trimming cut 2 bases from V and 6 bases from J; bases unmatched to any gene: 10. There are 16 residues in the CDR3. The CDR3 sequence is CAWSTTPSGRANEQFF. In DNA form, the CDR3 reads TGTGCCTGGAGTACAACCCCCAGCGGGAGGGCCAATGAGCAGTTCTTC.